Shown below are 6 T cell receptor beta chains from a single sample sequenced in a study of cytomegalovirus exposure and HLA in healthy donors. This PCR relied on a set of 60 Vbeta primers and 13 Jbeta primers. Sequenced by immunoSEQ multiplex PCR; TCRdb stores in-frame clones only, minus some. Here the sample spans 110,000 to 150,000 clones, around 85% being singletons. The specimen sequenced was PBMCs. These receptors all stem from a female donor in good health and CMV-seronegative.

V usage is TRBV27 and J usage is TRBJ1-1; D not certain. Per germline, CDR1 MNHEY and CDR2 SMNVEV (reference sequence). The CDR3 sequence is 13 residues long. The V gene lost 2 bases and the J gene lost 2 bases, with 6 bases spanning the gap. The CDR3 loop reads CASSLAGNTEAFF. The CDR3 DNA follows: TGTGCCAGCAGTTTAGCGGGCAACACTGAAGCTTTCTTT.

The chain has TRBV2 and TRBJ2-3, with TRBD1 matching 11 bases. The CDR3 covers 15 residues. With 8 bases clipped from V and 9 bases from J, the junction kept 13 bases outside the gene matches. The germline V gene encodes CDR1 SNHLY and CDR2 FYNNEI. CDR3 residues: CASSKGDRGSSTQYF. CDR3 coding DNA: TGTGCCAGCTCCAAGGGGGACAGGGGGTCTTCCACGCAGTATTTT.

V is TRBV28 and J is TRBJ1-2; D may be TRBD1 (5 bases). Germline lookup yields CDR1 MDHEN and CDR2 SYDVKM. V lost 6 bases and J 7 bases, leaving 21 bases between the germline ends. The CDR3 is 15 amino acids. This CDR3 is CASSPRGVWNSGYTF. The CDR3 DNA reads as TGTGCCAGCAGCCCTCGGGGGGTATGGAACAGTGGCTACACCTTC.

V usage is TRBV2 and J usage is TRBJ1-5; a possible D gene is TRBD1 (5 bases). Deletions cut 6 bases from V and 4 bases from J, with 13 bases between. Germline values: CDR1 SNHLY, CDR2 FYNNEI. This CDR3 region has 14 residues. In DNA, the CDR3 is TGTGCCAGCAGCCGCGACAGTAATAATCAGCCCCAGCATTTT. It specifies CASSRDSNNQPQHF.

The CDR3 protein is CASSYTSGRGNEQFF. CDR3 DNA sequence: TGCGCCAGCAGCTATACTAGCGGGAGAGGGAATGAGCAGTTCTTC. This chain uses TRBV5-1 with TRBJ2-1; TRBD2 matches 11 bases. This CDR3 contains 15 residues. With 3 bases clipped from V and 7 bases from J, the junction kept 6 bases outside the gene matches. Per germline, CDR1 SGHRS and CDR2 YFSETQ.

The chain has TRBV5-4 and TRBJ2-7, with TRBD1 as a possible D gene (6 bases). The V gene lost 0 bases and the J gene lost 2 bases, with 12 bases spanning the gap. Germline CDR1 SGHNT, CDR2 YYREEE (reference sequence). The CDR3 length is 15 residues. CDR3 sequence: CASSLGQGMAYEQYF. CDR3 nucleotides: TGTGCCAGCAGCTTGGGGCAGGGGATGGCCTACGAGCAGTACTTC.